This T cell receptor (beta chain) was captured in a study of beta chain features in type 1 diabetes. Findings and caveats of the study: Researchers cautioned that cDNA sequencing could over-represent cells with high TCR expression.

It was one heparinised blood draw, averaging about 116 mL, that each donor gave. Sorted CD4+ subsets: naive, central memory, regulatory, stem cell-like memory (CD45RO/CCR7/CD25/CD127/CD95/CD27 panel). The CDR3 has 15 residues. Trimming removed 4 bases at V and 5 bases at J, with 19 bases between. Per the germline V gene, CDR1 is SGDLS and CDR2 is YYNGEE. This clone was detected only a few times. What it recognizes is unknown. Expressed TCRB transcripts were sequenced after all isolated RNA was converted to cDNA. Each sample of naive, central memory or regulatory T cells had, on average, around 3.3 million reads. Only in-frame clones appear in the TCRdb table, and some are missing; sequencing was by immunoSEQ multiplex PCR. Of some 270,000 clones in the sample, 13% to 15% were seen once.

This chain uses TRBV9 with TRBJ2-7; D possibly corresponds to TRBD2 (6 bases). This clonotype originated in a middle-aged woman in good health. The sequencing input was naive CD4+ T cells from blood. Here the CDR3 reads CASSTQVGGGHEQYF. Written as DNA, the CDR3 is TGTGCCAGCAGCACGCAGGTGGGGGGTGGCCACGAGCAGTACTTC.